Here is one TCR beta chain with its context. The V segment lost 5 bases and the J segment 6 bases; nucleotides outside the gene matches: 13. Germline CDR1 and CDR2: MNHEY and SMNVEV (reference sequence). The CDR3 extends over 15 amino acids. The sample is drawn from a study of blood T cell repertoires in COVID-19. At the level of the study: From the United States, Italy and Spain came samples of acute and convalescent COVID-19. In each case, the material was cDNA or gDNA derived from T cells, B-cell-depleted T cells, or PBMCs.

Authors' processing steps: Amplification with reference gene primers provided the estimates of nucleated cell counts. The table came from immunoSEQ multiplex PCR; TCRdb's copy has only in-frame clones and leaves some out. D and trimming were read from the DNA, whereas the V and J calls and clone size are those reported in that table. This sample yields about 200,000 clones, of which just under 85% are seen a single time; approximately 7.2% belongs to the top ten. The rearrangement uses TRBV27 and TRBJ2-7; 7 nucleotides agree with TRBD2. Sequencing was done on a sample of peripheral blood. This clonotype originated in a human donor with acute or convalescent COVID-19. The donor label of this sample is uncertain. In nucleotides, the CDR3 is TGTGCCAGCAGTCCGCCGGGGGGTGCTGTTCGCGAGCAGTACTTC. The encoded protein is CASSPPGGAVREQYF.